These 2 T cell receptor beta chains came from one sample sequenced in a study of OX40 agonist ivuxolimab in advanced cancers. Libraries were constructed by the immunoSEQ multiplex PCR assay. Here the immuneACCESS table is served through TCRdb, limited to in-frame sequences with V and J called. Missing clones are a known gap in these copies; in checked studies unresolved V genes cover under half, and the rest lacks a known reason. In this sample the table shows roughly 69,000 clones, around four fifths of which occur a single time. About 9.1% of the sample comes from the top ten. Source: CD4+ or CD8+ T cells sorted from blood, taken in a trial of the OX40 agonist ivuxolimab. Receptors originate from an adult with an advanced solid tumor such as melanoma, head and neck, liver or kidney cancer.

The chain carries TRBV5-1 and TRBJ1-3; a possible D gene is TRBD1 (5 bases). This CDR3 comprises 15 residues. The germline V and J ends were trimmed by 1 base and 4 bases, with 12 bases remaining between them. Germline V gene lookup returns CDR1 SGHRS and CDR2 YFSETQ. CDR3 bases: TGCGCCAGCAGCTTGCCCACAGGTTCCGGAAACACCATATATTTT. Encoded protein: CASSLPTGSGNTIYF.

The J gene is TRBJ1-3, the V gene TRBV7-6; D unresolved. In germline, CDR1 is SGHVS, CDR2 FNYEAQ. V dropped 4 bases and J dropped 2 bases, with 6 bases sitting between them. The CDR3 is 13 amino acids. This CDR3 is CASSSGTGNTIYF. In nucleotides, the CDR3 is TGTGCCAGCAGCTCGGGTACTGGAAACACCATATATTTT.